The 7 T cell receptor beta chains given below trace back to one sample, sequenced in a study of cytomegalovirus exposure and HLA in healthy donors. Use of 60 Vbeta and 13 Jbeta primers characterized the PCR. TCRdb's copy holds only in-frame clones and misses some; the assay was immunoSEQ multiplex PCR. The profile covers approximately 190,000 clones, with over 70% appearing a single time and 3% to 4% taken by the ten largest. The sequenced sample consisted of PBMCs. The receptor source for this set is a man in his fifties or sixties in good health and CMV-seronegative.

The chain has TRBV6-1 and TRBJ1-4, with TRBD1 matching 7 bases. Trimming removed 0 bases from V and 13 bases from J; junction bases left unmatched: 5. Germline V CDR1 and CDR2: MNHNS, SASEGT. The CDR3 consists of 13 residues. CDR3 sequence reads: CASSEANDRALFF. The CDR3 region has the DNA TGTGCCAGCAGTGAAGCTAACGACAGGGCACTGTTTTTT.

The CDR3 DNA sequence: TGTGCCAGCAGCTTATCTGGCCCTCGGGGGTACAATGAGCAGTTCTTC. This sequence encodes CASSLSGPRGYNEQFF. The J gene is TRBJ2-1, the V gene TRBV7-2; a possible D gene is TRBD2 (6 bases). Germline lookup yields CDR1 SGHTA and CDR2 FQGNSA. The CDR3 is made up of 16 amino acids. V was clipped by 2 bases and J by 4 bases, with 15 bases between them.

This clone has just one count. One end of the junction does not line up with germline, which may come from a read error. The V call is TRBV7-9, the J call TRBJ1-4, with D possibly being TRBD1 (5 bases). The CDR3 totals 13 residues. The germline gives CDR1 SEHNR, CDR2 FQNEAQ (reference sequence). CDR3 in DNA: TGTTCCAGCAGCTCGGGGGGAAGAGAAAAACTGTTTTTT. It codes for CSSSSGGREKLFF.

The chain employs TRBV11-2 and TRBJ2-1, with 12 bases aligning to TRBD2. Germline V gene sequence: CDR1 SGHAT, CDR2 FQNNGV. This CDR3 has 16 residues. Trimming cost V 1 base and J 4 bases; bases outside gene matches: 2. The CDR3 region has the DNA TGTGCCAGCAGCTTAGGGCTAGCGGGGGGGTACAATGAGCAGTTCTTC. Its translation is CASSLGLAGGYNEQFF.

The sample holds a few counts of this clone. This sequence joins TRBV2 and TRBJ1-1; TRBD1 matches at 8 bases. V shed 7 bases, J shed 1 base, and the junction held 5 bases outside the gene matches. CDR1 and CDR2 from the germline V gene are SNHLY and FYNNEI. There are 14 residues in the CDR3. As DNA, the CDR3 is TGTGCCAGCATGACCGGGACAGGGAACACTGAAGCTTTCTTT. Translation: CASMTGTGNTEAFF.

J is TRBJ2-7 and V is TRBV2; no clear D. Germline values: CDR1 SNHLY, CDR2 FYNNEI. The CDR3 extends over 14 amino acids. V lost 1 base and J 3 bases, leaving 10 bases between the germline ends. CDR3 DNA sequence: TGTGCCAGCAGTGAAGGTCAACTGATCTACGAGCAGTACTTC. Translating gives CASSEGQLIYEQYF.

The chain links TRBV27 to TRBJ1-5, with D perhaps TRBD1 (5 bases). V was trimmed by 5 bases and J by 7 bases, leaving 15 bases between them. The germline V gene encodes CDR1 MNHEY and CDR2 SMNVEV (reference sequence). The CDR3 consists of 14 residues. CDR3 sequence: CASSPWGSGQPQHF. As DNA, the CDR3 is TGTGCCAGCAGTCCCTGGGGCAGTGGCCAGCCCCAGCATTTT.